The 7 T cell receptor beta chains in this list originate from one sample, sequenced in a study of monozygotic twins with inflammatory bowel disease. Reprocessing the 5' RACE reads, TCRdb reports a single entry for every CDR3 protein and omits DNA. The sample data list more than 300,000 distinct CDR3 sequences. The sequenced material came from blood. The receptor source for this set is a human donor with ulcerative colitis or Crohn's disease, or a healthy co-twin of an affected twin (not recorded which).

This chain links TRBV15 with TRBJ2-7; lacking DNA, the TRBD1 call made by TCRdb goes unchecked. Germline V gives CDR1 LNHNV, CDR2 YYDKDF (reference sequence). This CDR3 spans 15 amino acids. CDR3 loop: CATSGLGTSSYEQYF.

The gene calls are TRBV28 and TRBJ2-2. The CDR3 is made up of 14 amino acids. Germline assignment: CDR1 MDHEN and CDR2 SYDVKM. CDR3 in amino acids: CASRTDANTGELFF. Based on the CDR3 plus reference TRBV28 and TRBJ2-2, the full variable domain is DVKVTQSSRYLVKRTGEKVFLECVQDMDHENMFWYRQDPGLGLRLIYFSYDVKMKEKGDIPEGYSVSREKKERFSLILESASTNQTSMYLCASRTDANTGELFFGEGSRLTVL.

The genes are TRBV20-1 and TRBJ2-1; TCRdb selects TRBD2, and the lack of DNA leaves this call unchecked. The CDR3 extends over 11 amino acids. CDR1 DFQATT and CDR2 SNEGSKA come from the germline V gene (reference sequence). CDR3 loop: CSVGPYNEQFF.

The chain combines TRBV21-1 with TRBJ2-6; as DNA is missing, the TRBD2 call by TCRdb cannot be tested. TRBV21-1 is described as a pseudogene. This CDR3 contains 19 residues. The CDR3 protein is CASRGLSGGPTSGANVLTF.

The chain is built from TRBV4-2 and TRBJ2-3; the D gene TCRdb calls, TRBD2, cannot be checked with no DNA. Germline V gives CDR1 LGHNA, CDR2 YNFKEQ. The length of the CDR3 is 17 residues. The CDR3 protein is CASSQESLAGLTDTQYF.

CDR3: CASSSDNQPQHF. The chain uses TRBV7-9 and TRBJ1-5. The CDR3 sequence is 12 residues long. CDR1 is SEHNR, CDR2 FQNEAQ, per germline (reference sequence).

V gene TRBV24-1 combines with J gene TRBJ2-1; TCRdb's assignment of TRBD2 cannot be checked, as there is no DNA. The CDR3 spans 12 residues. CDR1 and CDR2 (germline): KGHDR, SFDVKD. CDR3 in amino acids: CATSLVDNEQFF.